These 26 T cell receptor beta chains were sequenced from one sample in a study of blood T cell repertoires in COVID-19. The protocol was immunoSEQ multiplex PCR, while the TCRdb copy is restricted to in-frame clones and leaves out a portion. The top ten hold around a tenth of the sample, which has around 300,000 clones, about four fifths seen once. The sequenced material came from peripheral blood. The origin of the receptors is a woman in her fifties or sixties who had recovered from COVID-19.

The CDR3 nucleotides read TGCGCCAGCAGCCAAGATTGGGGGGAAGGCCAGTACTTC. Protein product: CASSQDWGEGQYF. J is TRBJ2-5 and V is TRBV4-3; TRBD2 might be the D (6 bases). Germline V CDR1 and CDR2: LGHNA, YSLEER. The CDR3 loop spans 13 amino acids. V lost 0 bases and J 10 bases, leaving 12 bases between the germline ends.

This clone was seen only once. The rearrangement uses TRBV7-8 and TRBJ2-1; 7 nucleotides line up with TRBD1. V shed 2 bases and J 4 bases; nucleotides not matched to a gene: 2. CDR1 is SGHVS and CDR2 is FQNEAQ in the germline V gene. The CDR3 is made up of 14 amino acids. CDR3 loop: CASSLMDRYNEQFF. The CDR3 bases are TGTGCCAGCAGCTTAATGGACAGGTACAATGAGCAGTTCTTC.

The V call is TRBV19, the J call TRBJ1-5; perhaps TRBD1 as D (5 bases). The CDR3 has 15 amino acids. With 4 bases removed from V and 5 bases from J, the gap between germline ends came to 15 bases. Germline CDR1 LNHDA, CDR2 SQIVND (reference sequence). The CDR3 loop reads CASSTTGGRDQPQHF. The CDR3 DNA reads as TGTGCCAGTAGTACAACAGGAGGGCGTGATCAGCCCCAGCATTTT.

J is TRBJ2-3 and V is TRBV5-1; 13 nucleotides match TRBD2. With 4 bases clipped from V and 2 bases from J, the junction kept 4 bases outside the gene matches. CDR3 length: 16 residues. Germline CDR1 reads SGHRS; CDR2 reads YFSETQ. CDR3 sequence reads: CASSAGLAGVTDTQYF. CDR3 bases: TGCGCCAGCAGCGCTGGACTAGCGGGAGTCACAGATACGCAGTATTTT.

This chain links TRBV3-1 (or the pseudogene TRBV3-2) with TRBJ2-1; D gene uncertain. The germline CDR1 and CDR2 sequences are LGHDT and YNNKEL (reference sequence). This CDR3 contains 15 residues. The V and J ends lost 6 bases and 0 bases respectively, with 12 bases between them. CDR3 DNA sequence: TGTGCCAGCAGACCTTCGCAGAACTCCTACAATGAGCAGTTCTTC. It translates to CASRPSQNSYNEQFF.

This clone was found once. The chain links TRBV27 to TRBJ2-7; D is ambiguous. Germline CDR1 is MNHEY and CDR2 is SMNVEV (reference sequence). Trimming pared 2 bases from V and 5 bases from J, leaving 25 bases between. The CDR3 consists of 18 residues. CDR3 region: CASSLSRQSIPLLDEQYF. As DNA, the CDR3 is TGTGCCAGCAGTTTAAGTCGTCAGTCAATACCCCTCCTGGACGAGCAGTACTTC.

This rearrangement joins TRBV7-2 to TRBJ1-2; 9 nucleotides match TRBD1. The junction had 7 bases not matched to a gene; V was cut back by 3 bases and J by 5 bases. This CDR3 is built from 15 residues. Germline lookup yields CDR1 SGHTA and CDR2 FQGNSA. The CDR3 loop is CASSFVTGGQYGYTF. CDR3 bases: TGTGCCAGCAGCTTTGTGACAGGGGGACAATATGGCTACACCTTC.

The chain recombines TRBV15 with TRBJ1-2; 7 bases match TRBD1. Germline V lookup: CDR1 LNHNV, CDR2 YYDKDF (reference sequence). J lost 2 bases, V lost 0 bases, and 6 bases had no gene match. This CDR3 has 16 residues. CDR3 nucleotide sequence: TGTGCCACCAGCAGAGACTTCATGACAGGGAACTATGGCTACACCTTC. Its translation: CATSRDFMTGNYGYTF.

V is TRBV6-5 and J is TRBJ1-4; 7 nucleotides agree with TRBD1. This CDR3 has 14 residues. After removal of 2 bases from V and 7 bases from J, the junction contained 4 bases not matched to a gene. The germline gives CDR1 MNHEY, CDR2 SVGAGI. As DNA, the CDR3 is TGTGCCAGCAGTTACCGTGGGACAGCTGAAAAACTGTTTTTT. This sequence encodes CASSYRGTAEKLFF.

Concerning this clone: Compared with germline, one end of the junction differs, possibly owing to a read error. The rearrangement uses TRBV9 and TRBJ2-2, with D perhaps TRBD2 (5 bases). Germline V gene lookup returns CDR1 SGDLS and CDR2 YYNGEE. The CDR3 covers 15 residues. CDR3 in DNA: TGTGTCAGCAGCGTAGGAAGAGGGATGACCGGGGAGCTGTTTTTT. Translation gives CVSSVGRGMTGELFF.

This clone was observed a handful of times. The chain's CDR3 is CASSSNSGTGTDTQYF. DNA of the CDR3: TGTGCCAGCAGTTCTAATAGCGGGACGGGCACAGATACGCAGTATTTT. The chain carries TRBV7-2 and TRBJ2-3; 8 nucleotides agree with TRBD2. The germline CDR1 and CDR2 sequences are SGHTA and FQGNSA. V gave up 6 bases and J gave up 1 base; unmatched junction bases: 9. This CDR3 has 16 residues.

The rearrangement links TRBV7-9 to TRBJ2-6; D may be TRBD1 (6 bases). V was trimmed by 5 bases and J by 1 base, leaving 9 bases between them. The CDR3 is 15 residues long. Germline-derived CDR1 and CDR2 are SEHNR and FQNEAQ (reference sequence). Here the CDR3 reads CASSTGNSGANVLTF. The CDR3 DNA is TGTGCCAGCAGCACAGGGAATTCTGGGGCCAACGTCCTGACTTTC.

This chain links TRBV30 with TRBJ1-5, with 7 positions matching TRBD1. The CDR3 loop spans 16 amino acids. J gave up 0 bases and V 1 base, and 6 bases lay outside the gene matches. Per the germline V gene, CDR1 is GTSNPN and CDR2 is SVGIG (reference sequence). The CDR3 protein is CAWSDRTGISNQPQHF. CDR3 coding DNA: TGTGCCTGGAGTGATCGGACAGGCATTAGCAATCAGCCCCAGCATTTT.

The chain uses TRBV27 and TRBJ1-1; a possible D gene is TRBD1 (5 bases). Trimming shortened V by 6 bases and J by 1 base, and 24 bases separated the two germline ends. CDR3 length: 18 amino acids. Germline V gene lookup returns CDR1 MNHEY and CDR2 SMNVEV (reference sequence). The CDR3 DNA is TGTGCCAGCAGAATCACCGGGCCCTCAGGGATCAGGAACACTGAAGCTTTCTTT. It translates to CASRITGPSGIRNTEAFF.

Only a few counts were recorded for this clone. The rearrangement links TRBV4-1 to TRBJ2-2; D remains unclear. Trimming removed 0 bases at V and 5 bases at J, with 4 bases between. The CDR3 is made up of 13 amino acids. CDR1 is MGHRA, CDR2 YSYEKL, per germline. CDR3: CASSQERTGELFF. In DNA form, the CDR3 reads TGCGCCAGCAGCCAAGAGAGAACCGGGGAGCTGTTTTTT.

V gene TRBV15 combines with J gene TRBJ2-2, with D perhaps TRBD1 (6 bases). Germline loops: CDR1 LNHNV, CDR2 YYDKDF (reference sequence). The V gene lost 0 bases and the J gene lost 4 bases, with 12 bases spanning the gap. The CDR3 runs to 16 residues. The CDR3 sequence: CATSRDLDRTTGELFF. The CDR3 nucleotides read TGTGCCACCAGCAGAGATCTAGACAGGACCACCGGGGAGCTGTTTTTT.

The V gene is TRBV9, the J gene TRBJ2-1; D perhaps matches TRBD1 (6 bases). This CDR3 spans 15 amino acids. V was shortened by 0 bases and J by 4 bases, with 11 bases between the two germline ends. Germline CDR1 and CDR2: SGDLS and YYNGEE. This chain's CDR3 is CASSVGSGVYNEQFF. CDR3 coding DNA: TGTGCCAGCAGCGTAGGTTCAGGGGTGTACAATGAGCAGTTCTTC.

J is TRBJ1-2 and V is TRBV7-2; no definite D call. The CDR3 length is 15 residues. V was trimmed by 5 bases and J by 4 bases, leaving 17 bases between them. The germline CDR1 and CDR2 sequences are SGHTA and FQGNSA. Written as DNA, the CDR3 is TGTGCCAGCAGCGGCGGTGAAGGCATTCGCTATGGCTACACCTTC. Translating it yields CASSGGEGIRYGYTF.

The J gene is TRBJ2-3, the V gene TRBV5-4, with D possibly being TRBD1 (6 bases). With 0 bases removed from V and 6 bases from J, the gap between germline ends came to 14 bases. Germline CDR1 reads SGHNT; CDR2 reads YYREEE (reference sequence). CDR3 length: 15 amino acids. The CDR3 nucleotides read TGTGCCAGCAGCTTGGTTTCTGGGGGCGCGGATACGCAGTATTTT. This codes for CASSLVSGGADTQYF.

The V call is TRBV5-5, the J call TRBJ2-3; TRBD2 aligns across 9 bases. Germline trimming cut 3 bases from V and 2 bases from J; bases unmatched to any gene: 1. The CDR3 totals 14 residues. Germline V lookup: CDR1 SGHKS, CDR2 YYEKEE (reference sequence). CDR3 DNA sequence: TGTGCCAGCAGCTCGGGACTAGCCACAGATACGCAGTATTTT. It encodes CASSSGLATDTQYF.

CDR3 protein: CTSKGTSGGAFPYNEQFF. CDR3 DNA sequence: TGCACCAGCAAGGGCACAAGCGGGGGGGCATTCCCCTACAATGAGCAGTTCTTC. The rearrangement uses TRBV1 and TRBJ2-1; the D segment call TRBD2 is taken from the table without a DNA check. TRBV1 is a listed pseudogene. The CDR3 length is 18 residues.

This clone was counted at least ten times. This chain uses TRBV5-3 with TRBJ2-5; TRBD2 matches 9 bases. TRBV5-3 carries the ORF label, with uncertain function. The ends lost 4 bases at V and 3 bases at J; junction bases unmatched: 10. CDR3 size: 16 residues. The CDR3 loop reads CARSLAMTSGKETQYF. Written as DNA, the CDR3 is TGTGCCAGAAGCCTAGCAATGACTAGCGGTAAAGAGACCCAGTACTTC.

DNA of the CDR3: TGCGCCAGCAGTGAGTCAGCCACAGGGGGTGTTGAGCAGTTCTTC. Its protein is CASSESATGGVEQFF. The V gene is TRBV10-1, the J gene TRBJ2-1; TRBD1 matches 8 bases. This CDR3 spans 15 amino acids. CDR1 is WNHNN and CDR2 is SYGVQD in the germline V gene (reference sequence). Losses at the gene ends were 0 bases for V and 9 bases for J; bases not matched to a gene: 7.

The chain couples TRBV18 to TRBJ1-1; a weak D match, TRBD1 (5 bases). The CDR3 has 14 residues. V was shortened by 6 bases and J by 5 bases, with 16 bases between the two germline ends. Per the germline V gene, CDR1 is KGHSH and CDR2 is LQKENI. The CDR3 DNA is TGTGCCAGCTCCATAGGGGTCCATTGGACTGAAGCTTTCTTT. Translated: CASSIGVHWTEAFF.

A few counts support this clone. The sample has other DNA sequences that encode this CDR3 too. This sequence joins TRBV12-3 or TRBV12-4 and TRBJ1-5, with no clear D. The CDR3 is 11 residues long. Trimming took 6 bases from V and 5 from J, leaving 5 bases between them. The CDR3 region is CASSLHQPQHF. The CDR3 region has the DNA TGTGCCAGCAGCCTACATCAGCCCCAGCATTTT.

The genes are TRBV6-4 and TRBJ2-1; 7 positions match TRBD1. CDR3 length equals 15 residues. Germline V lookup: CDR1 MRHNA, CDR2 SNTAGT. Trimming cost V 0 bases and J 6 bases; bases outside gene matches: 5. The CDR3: CASSDSETGTNEQFF. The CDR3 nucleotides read TGTGCCAGCAGTGACTCCGAGACAGGGACCAATGAGCAGTTCTTC.